Included here is one T cell receptor beta chain sequence, with context. No antigen is known for it. The PCR made use of 60 Vbeta and 13 Jbeta primers. Assay used: immunoSEQ multiplex PCR; TCRdb lists only in-frame clones, some missing. The sample has roughly 120,000 clones. This sample is drawn from a study of cytomegalovirus exposure and HLA in healthy donors. Study conclusions and caveats: High specificity and sensitivity for cytomegalovirus status were reported for the classifier. Earlier findings revealed that most TCR beta V segments proved productive either about 87% or about 30% of the time.

CDR1 is SGHRS, CDR2 YFSETQ, per germline. The V end was cut by 4 bases, the J end by 2 bases, with 21 bases between. The CDR3 consists of 17 residues. This chain joins TRBV5-1 and TRBJ2-5, with a tentative D call TRBD1 (5 bases). The material sequenced was PBMCs. The source of this sequence is a man aged 25 to 45 in good health and CMV-seronegative. The CDR3 region is CASSQSPSRAEQETQYF. The CDR3 DNA follows: TGCGCCAGCAGCCAATCCCCCTCCAGGGCGGAACAAGAGACCCAGTACTTC.